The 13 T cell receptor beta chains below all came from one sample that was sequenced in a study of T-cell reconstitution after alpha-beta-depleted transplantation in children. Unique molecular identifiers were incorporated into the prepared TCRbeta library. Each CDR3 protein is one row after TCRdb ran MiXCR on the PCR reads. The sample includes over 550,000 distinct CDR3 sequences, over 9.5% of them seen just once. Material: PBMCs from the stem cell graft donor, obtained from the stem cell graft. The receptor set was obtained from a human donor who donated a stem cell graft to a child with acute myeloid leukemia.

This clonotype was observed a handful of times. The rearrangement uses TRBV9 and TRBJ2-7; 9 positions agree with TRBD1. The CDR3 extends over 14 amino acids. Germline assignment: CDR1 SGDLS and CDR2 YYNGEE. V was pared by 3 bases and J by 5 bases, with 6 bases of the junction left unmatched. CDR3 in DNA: TGTGCCAGCAGCGCCTGGGACAGGGCCCACGAGCAGTACTTC. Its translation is CASSAWDRAHEQYF.

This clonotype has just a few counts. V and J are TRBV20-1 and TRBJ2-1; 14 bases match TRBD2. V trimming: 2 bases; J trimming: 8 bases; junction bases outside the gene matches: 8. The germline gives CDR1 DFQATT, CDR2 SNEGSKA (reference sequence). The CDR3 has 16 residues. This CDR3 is CSARRLAGGIDYEQFF. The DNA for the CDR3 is TGCAGTGCTAGACGACTAGCGGGAGGGATTGATTATGAGCAGTTCTTC.

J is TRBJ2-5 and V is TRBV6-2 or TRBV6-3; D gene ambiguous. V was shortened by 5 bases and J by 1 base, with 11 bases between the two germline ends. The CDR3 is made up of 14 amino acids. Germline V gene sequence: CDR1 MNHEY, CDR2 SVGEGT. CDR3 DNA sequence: TGTGCCAGCAGTCAGATTAACAGCCAAGAGACCCAGTACTTC. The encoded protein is CASSQINSQETQYF.

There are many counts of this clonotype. CDR3 in DNA: TGCAGTGCTAGAGAGGCTAGCGTCTCCTACGAGCAGTACTTC. This sequence encodes CSAREASVSYEQYF. The chain is built from TRBV20-1 and TRBJ2-7; a possible D gene is TRBD2 (6 bases). Trimming shortened V by 0 bases and J by 0 bases, and 9 bases separated the two germline ends. CDR3 length: 14 residues. Germline CDR1 reads DFQATT; CDR2 reads SNEGSKA (reference sequence).

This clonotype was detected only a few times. DNA for the CDR3: TGTGCCAGCAGCTTGGCCTCCAGCGGGGATTCCTACAATGAGCAGTTCTTC. Translated: CASSLASSGDSYNEQFF. V is TRBV5-6 and J is TRBJ2-1; 7 bases are shared with TRBD2. The CDR3 contains 17 residues. Per germline, CDR1 SGHDT and CDR2 YYEEEE. The V segment lost 0 bases and the J segment 1 base; nucleotides outside the gene matches: 7.

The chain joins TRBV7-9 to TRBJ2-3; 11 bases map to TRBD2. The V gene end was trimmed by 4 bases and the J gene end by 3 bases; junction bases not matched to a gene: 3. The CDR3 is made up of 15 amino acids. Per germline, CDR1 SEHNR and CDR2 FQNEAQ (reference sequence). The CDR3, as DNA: TGTGCCAGCAGCTCGGGACTAGCGGAGACAGATACGCAGTATTTT. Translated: CASSSGLAETDTQYF.

Here the CDR3 DNA reads TGTGCCAGCATCCGGACTAGCGGCTACGAGCAGTACTTC. Translated: CASIRTSGYEQYF. This sequence joins TRBV6-6 and TRBJ2-7, with 10 bases that match TRBD2. This CDR3 comprises 13 residues. Germline-derived CDR1 and CDR2 are MNHNY and SVGAGI (reference sequence). J gave up 3 bases and V 7 bases, and 3 bases lay outside the gene matches.

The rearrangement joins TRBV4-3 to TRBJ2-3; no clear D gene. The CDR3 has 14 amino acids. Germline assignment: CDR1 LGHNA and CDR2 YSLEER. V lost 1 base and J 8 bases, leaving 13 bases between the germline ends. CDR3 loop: CASSQVGPTPTQYF. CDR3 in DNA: TGCGCCAGCAGCCAAGTTGGACCCACACCTACGCAGTATTTT.

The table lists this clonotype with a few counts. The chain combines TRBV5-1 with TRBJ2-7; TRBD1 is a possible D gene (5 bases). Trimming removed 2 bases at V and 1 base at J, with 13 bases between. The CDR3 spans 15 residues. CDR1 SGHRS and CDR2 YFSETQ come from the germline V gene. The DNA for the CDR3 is TGCGCCAGCAGCTTTCTAAGGGGCCCGTCCTACGAGCAGTACTTC. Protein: CASSFLRGPSYEQYF.

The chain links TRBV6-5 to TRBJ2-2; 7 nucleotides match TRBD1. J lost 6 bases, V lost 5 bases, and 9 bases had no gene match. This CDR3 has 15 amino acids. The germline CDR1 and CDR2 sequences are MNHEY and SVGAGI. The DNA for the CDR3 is TGTGCCAGCAGTACCCTTGACAGGGATCCCGGGGAGCTGTTTTTT. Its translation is CASSTLDRDPGELFF.

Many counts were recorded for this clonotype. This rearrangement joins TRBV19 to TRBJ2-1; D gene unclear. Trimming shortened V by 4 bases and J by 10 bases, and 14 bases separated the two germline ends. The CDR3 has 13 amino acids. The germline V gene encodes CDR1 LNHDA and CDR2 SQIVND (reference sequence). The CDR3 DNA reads TGTGCCAGTAGTACCCTACAGCCCCCCGAGCAGTTCTTC. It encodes CASSTLQPPEQFF. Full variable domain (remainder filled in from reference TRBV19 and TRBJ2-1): DGGITQSPKYLFRKEGQNVTLSCEQNLNHDAMYWYRQDPGQGLRLIYYSQIVNDFQKGDIAEGYSVSREKKESFPLTVTSAQKNPTAFYLCASSTLQPPEQFFGPGTRLTVL.

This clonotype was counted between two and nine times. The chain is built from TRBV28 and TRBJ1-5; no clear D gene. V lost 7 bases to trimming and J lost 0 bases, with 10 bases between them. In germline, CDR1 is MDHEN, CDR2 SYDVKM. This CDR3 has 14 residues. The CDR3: CASTSQPSNQPQHF. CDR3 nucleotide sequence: TGTGCCAGCACCTCCCAACCTAGCAATCAGCCCCAGCATTTT.

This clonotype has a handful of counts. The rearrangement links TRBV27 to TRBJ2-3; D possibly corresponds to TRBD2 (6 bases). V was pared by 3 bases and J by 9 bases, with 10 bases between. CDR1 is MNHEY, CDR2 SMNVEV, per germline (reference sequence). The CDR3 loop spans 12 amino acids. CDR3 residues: CASSFNLATQYF. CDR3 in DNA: TGTGCCAGCAGTTTCAATCTAGCGACGCAGTATTTT.